This T cell receptor (beta chain) was documented in a study of early T cells in non-severe SARS-CoV-2 infection (dated by TCRdb to the early 2020s). In the study overall: Because TCR sequencing relied on bulk RNA taken from unsorted whole blood, pairing of alpha and beta chains was not possible.

In its sample, this clonotype was seen a few times. Its antigen is unknown. Base-call qualities are not available, and no considerably larger clone is one nucleotide away. V lost 1 base and J lost 3 bases; the stretch between them is 9 bases long. Taken from cysteine to phenylalanine, the CDR3 has 15 residues. The entry retains the CDR3 DNA only, 45 bases that are in frame from base 1. Set within a cohort of healthcare workers in London, UK, this nested case-control study involved weekly PCR testing of nasopharyngeal swabs along with blood sampling. Healthcare workers were enrolled in the week of the UK lockdown, from 23 to 31 March 2020, and were followed every week for up to roughly 15 weeks. Library preparation used 5' RACE. Sequenced using a NextSeq 500. To correct for sequencing error and PCR bias, the TCR library protocol tagged individual cDNA molecules with unique molecular identifiers. Both TCR alpha and beta chains were sequenced, and tight co-correlation was observed between alpha and beta sequence abundances in each sample. As for how the authors treated the data: Decombinator V4 was used to perform V gene, J gene and CDR3 annotation of TCR sequences. Expanded TCRs were defined as changing significantly between any two time points under a Poisson model with p below 0.0001. Abundances of TCRs were expressed as counts per million after normalisation to the total number of TCRs sequenced in each sample. MAIT TCRs were defined by TRAV1-2 paired with TRAJ12, TRAJ20 or TRAJ33, and iNKT TCRs by TRAV10 paired with TRAJ18. VDJdb, accessed 1 November 2021, was searched for CMV, EBV and SARS-CoV-2 annotated TCRs, with TCRs annotated for multiple antigens excluded. TCRdb itself trimmed the public reads at Q25 with fastp, ran MiXCR and retained productive beta chains. Every entry covers one CDR3 protein and lists the most common genes and DNA from its rows. TCRdb's processing, not the study's, gives the V and J calls here. The sample table records 70,000 or so distinct CDR3 sequences; roughly an eighth of these occur just once. The leading ten clones occupy approximately 1.7% of the sample.

On the study overall, not on this receptor specifically: Matching against VDJdb was skewed toward anti-spike CD8 responses, likely underestimated virus-specific expansions, and missed private and CD4 specificities.

The sample was whole blood. The sequence was collected from an adult who was a healthcare worker with PCR-confirmed SARS-CoV-2 infection or an uninfected control (not recorded which). The chain employs TRBV12-3 or TRBV12-4 and TRBJ2-2; the D gene assignment is ambiguous. The CDR3 protein is CASSLDGYHTGELFF. The DNA is as follows: TGTGCCAGCAGTTTAGACGGCTACCACACCGGGGAGCTGTTTTTT.